This T cell receptor (beta chain) was profiled in a study of Tregs in tolerant kidney transplant recipients. Points from the study as a whole: Activated donor B cell expansion appeared to reveal the most relevant donor-specific TCRbeta repertoire. Biological reproducibility was not directly addressed, but technical replication error appeared minimal. The small number of patients limits these findings pending further validation.

Thawed PBMCs were FACS-sorted into unstimulated CD4+CD25+CD127- regulatory T cells, CD4+CD25- non-regulatory cells, CD4 and CD8 cells. This CDR3 has 13 amino acids. The germline V gene has CDR1 SGHDN and CDR2 FVKESK. V was pared by 2 bases and J by 6 bases, with 2 bases of the junction left unmatched. This clone is judged medium-sized. Antigen: not known. Measured with immunoSEQ multiplex PCR; TCRdb has only the in-frame clones, and not every one. The table has about 59,000 clones, about 86% seen once. This clonotype was obtained from a human donor in good health. Sequences were obtained from CD4+ T cells from blood. The chain uses TRBV14 and TRBJ1-2, with 8 bases aligning to TRBD1. CDR3: CASSQQTGDGYTF. CDR3 in DNA: TGTGCCAGCAGCCAACAGACAGGGGATGGCTACACCTTC.